These 29 T cell receptor beta chains originate from one sample sequenced in a study of blood T cells in healthy people across ages (dated by TCRdb to 2015 to 2017). The protocol used for the library was 5' RACE. The sequencing machine was an Illumina HiSeq 2500. The second PCR ran for roughly 7 to 12 cycles and used a J-beta primer mix along with a sample-barcoded 5' primer. TCRdb reprocessing: public reads trimmed at Q25 with fastp, clones called with MiXCR, in-frame beta chains kept. Rows with one shared CDR3 protein collapse into an entry with the most common genes and DNA. In all, the sample holds hundreds of thousands of distinct CDR3 sequences, and less than 25% of those were seen once. Together, the top ten hold approximately 10% of the sample. The sample was also reused in another study, on T cells of mothers and their children.

The sample consisted of blood. These receptors originate from a boy under 18 in good health.

The chain recombines TRBV20-1 with TRBJ1-1; D is unresolved. V lost 2 bases and J 5 bases, leaving 6 bases between the germline ends. Germline assignment: CDR1 DFQATT and CDR2 SNEGSKA (reference sequence). This CDR3 spans 11 amino acids. The CDR3 bases are TGCAGTGCTAGACCTGGGACTGAAGCTTTCTTT. Protein sequence: CSARPGTEAFF.

This clonotype has only a few counts. The chain carries TRBV6-5 and TRBJ1-1; TRBD1 might be the D (5 bases). CDR3 length: 15 amino acids. Germline loops: CDR1 MNHEY, CDR2 SVGAGI. V lost 2 bases, J lost 2 bases, and 12 bases lay in between. The CDR3 here is CASSYSRETNTEAFF. Written as DNA, the CDR3 is TGTGCCAGCAGTTACAGCAGGGAGACAAACACTGAAGCTTTCTTT.

This chain joins TRBV7-2 and TRBJ2-3, with 8 bases that match TRBD2. The CDR3 contains 17 residues. Trimming removed 1 base from V and 0 bases from J; junction bases left unmatched: 6. Germline V lookup: CDR1 SGHTA, CDR2 FQGNSA. CDR3 DNA sequence: TGTGCCAGCAGCTTAGGGGCGGGAGGTTTGAGCACAGATACGCAGTATTTT. It specifies CASSLGAGGLSTDTQYF.

This clonotype occurred a few times. The chain carries TRBV7-9 and TRBJ2-5; weak D call: TRBD2 (7 bases). TRBJ2-1 explains the end of the DNA better; the J call may be wrong. The CDR3 length is 15 residues. Germline lookup yields CDR1 SEHNR and CDR2 FQNEAQ (reference sequence). The CDR3 sequence: CASSPGAGARYEQFF. For the CDR3, the DNA is TGTGCCAGCAGTCCAGGGGCGGGGGCGAGATATGAGCAGTTCTTC.

The rearrangement links TRBV3-1 to TRBJ1-2, with TRBD1 matching 7 bases. Germline V gene data show CDR1 as LGHDT and CDR2 as YNNKEL (reference sequence). With V trimmed by 5 bases and J by 6 bases, 0 bases remained unmatched. The CDR3 length is 11 residues. In DNA form, the CDR3 reads TGTGCCAGCAGCACAGGGGATGGCTACACCTTC. Protein sequence: CASSTGDGYTF.

The J gene is TRBJ2-2, the V gene TRBV2; D remains unclear. CDR3 length: 14 amino acids. Germline loops: CDR1 SNHLY, CDR2 FYNNEI. The ends were cut back, 6 bases at V and 3 bases at J, with 11 bases in the middle. CDR3 sequence: CASRASAYTGELFF. In nucleotides, the CDR3 is TGTGCCAGCAGGGCCTCGGCTTACACCGGGGAGCTGTTTTTT.

This clonotype showed up just a few times. V and J are TRBV5-6 and TRBJ2-5; 11 bases map to TRBD2. The J call could be wrong; TRBJ2-1 is a better fit for the DNA end. In germline, CDR1 is SGHDT, CDR2 YYEEEE. This CDR3 spans 14 amino acids. CDR3 amino acids: CASSLSGGVNEQFF. The CDR3 DNA sequence: TGTGCCAGCAGTCTTAGCGGGGGGGTGAATGAGCAGTTCTTC.

The chain recombines TRBV7-2 with TRBJ2-7, with TRBD1 identical over 8 bases. With 5 bases clipped from V and 1 base from J, the junction kept 10 bases outside the gene matches. Germline V gene sequence: CDR1 SGHTA, CDR2 FQGNSA. This CDR3 is 16 amino acids long. CDR3 sequence: CASSQDSRQGSYEQYF. The DNA of the CDR3 is TGTGCCAGCAGCCAAGACTCCAGACAGGGGTCCTACGAGCAGTACTTC.

The chain uses TRBV10-3 and TRBJ2-3; 7 bases are a match to TRBD1. Germline CDR1 ENHRY, CDR2 SYGVKD. Germline trimming cut 5 bases from V and 4 bases from J; bases unmatched to any gene: 9. CDR3 length: 15 residues. CDR3 loop: CAISTGVIAADTQYF. In DNA, the CDR3 is TGTGCCATCAGTACAGGGGTGATTGCGGCAGATACGCAGTATTTT.

Details on this clonotype: It is likely a read error, because the conserved phenylalanine at the end of the CDR3 is missing. V is TRBV28 and J is TRBJ1-1; D is possibly TRBD1 (5 bases). The CDR3 extends over 14 amino acids. CDR1 MDHEN and CDR2 SYDVKM come from the germline V gene. Deletions cut 3 bases from V and 8 bases from J, with 16 bases between. CDR3 nucleotide sequence: TGTGCCAGCAGTTTTGCTAGCGGGGGGACCGAAGCTTTCCTT. Protein: CASSFASGGTEAFL.

The rearrangement uses TRBV4-3 and TRBJ1-2; 8 positions agree with TRBD1. CDR1 and CDR2 from the germline V gene are LGHNA and YSLEER. V was pared by 1 base and J by 2 bases, with 3 bases of the junction left unmatched. The CDR3 loop spans 15 amino acids. The CDR3 protein is CASSQGTGMNYGYTF. In DNA, the CDR3 is TGCGCCAGCAGCCAAGGGACAGGGATGAACTATGGCTACACCTTC.

This clonotype was counted only a few times. The rearrangement joins TRBV4-3 to TRBJ1-1, with D hard to call. With 0 bases removed from V and 1 base from J, the gap between germline ends came to 12 bases. Germline-derived CDR1 and CDR2 are LGHNA and YSLEER. The CDR3 has 16 amino acids. The CDR3 here is CASSQDHPGRNTEAFF. CDR3 coding DNA: TGCGCCAGCAGCCAAGATCACCCCGGGAGGAACACTGAAGCTTTCTTT.

This clonotype has just a few counts. This chain joins TRBV4-1 and TRBJ2-5, with D tentatively TRBD2 (6 bases). The V and J ends lost 1 base and 3 bases respectively, with 12 bases between them. CDR3 length: 15 residues. Germline CDR1 is MGHRA and CDR2 is YSYEKL. The CDR3 here is CASSQGWGVKETQYF. The CDR3 bases are TGCGCCAGCAGCCAAGGATGGGGGGTAAAAGAGACCCAGTACTTC.

This clonotype was seen a handful of times. CDR3 sequence reads: CASSWGTSTDTQYF. The CDR3 DNA reads as TGTGCCAGCAGCTGGGGGACTAGTACAGATACGCAGTATTTT. The chain recombines TRBV7-9 with TRBJ2-3; 8 nucleotides agree with TRBD2. Germline values: CDR1 SEHNR, CDR2 FQNEAQ (reference sequence). The CDR3 runs 14 residues. With 4 bases clipped from V and 3 bases from J, the junction kept 3 bases outside the gene matches.

Of note for this clonotype: A much larger clone lies one base from this, so it may be a read error. The rearrangement links TRBV5-1 to TRBJ2-5; D may match TRBD1 or TRBD2 (5 bases each). The end of the DNA fits TRBJ2-7 better, so the J call may be wrong. This CDR3 is 12 amino acids long. Germline loops: CDR1 SGHRS, CDR2 YFSETQ. CDR3 sequence reads: CASSLEGTEQYF. The CDR3 nucleotides read TGCGCCAGCAGCTTGGAGGGGACCGAGCAGTACTTC.

This clonotype was detected many times. The CDR3 spells CASSQGWGETQYF. The CDR3 DNA is TGCGCCAGCAGCCAAGGCTGGGGAGAGACCCAGTACTTC. The V and J genes are TRBV4-3 and TRBJ2-5; D is unclear. The CDR3 is made up of 13 amino acids. V was shortened by 1 base and J by 4 bases, with 7 bases between the two germline ends. Germline values: CDR1 LGHNA, CDR2 YSLEER.

V is TRBV29-1 and J is TRBJ2-7, with D tentatively TRBD1 (6 bases). There are 13 residues in the CDR3. Between the trimmed V and J ends, which lost 4 bases and 7 bases, there was a span of 17 bases. Germline assignment: CDR1 SQVTM and CDR2 ANQGSEA. CDR3 DNA: TGCAGCGTTGTGCGGACAGTTGGTGAAGAGCAGTACTTC. As protein: CSVVRTVGEEQYF.

This chain uses TRBV6-6 with TRBJ2-4, with 11 bases aligning to TRBD1. The CDR3 loop spans 14 amino acids. After removal of 5 bases from V and 4 bases from J, the junction contained 1 base not matched to a gene. Germline CDR1 MNHNY, CDR2 SVGAGI (reference sequence). The CDR3 loop is CASSGTGGKNIQYF. CDR3 DNA sequence: TGTGCCAGCAGTGGGACAGGGGGGAAAAACATTCAGTACTTC.

The chain combines TRBV28 with TRBJ2-3; 8 nucleotides align to TRBD2. Germline trimming cut 0 bases from V and 1 base from J; bases unmatched to any gene: 0. This CDR3 is built from 15 residues. From germline, CDR1 is MDHEN and CDR2 SYDVKM. The CDR3 DNA sequence: TGTGCCAGCAGTTTATGGACTAGCGGCACAGATACGCAGTATTTT. Protein product: CASSLWTSGTDTQYF.

V gene TRBV2 combines with J gene TRBJ2-3; TRBD2 matches 14 bases. Germline V gives CDR1 SNHLY, CDR2 FYNNEI. V lost 6 bases to trimming and J lost 1 base; unmatched junction nucleotides: 12. The CDR3 is 19 amino acids. CDR3 amino acids: CASSGPGTSGGGGTDTQYF. In nucleotides, the CDR3 is TGTGCCAGCAGCGGGCCCGGGACTAGCGGGGGAGGTGGCACAGATACGCAGTATTTT.

This sequence joins TRBV27 and TRBJ2-5; D not resolved. The J call may be incorrect, as the DNA end agrees better with TRBJ2-7. This CDR3 is 13 amino acids long. The V gene's germline CDR1 is MNHEY and CDR2 SMNVEV (reference sequence). CDR3: CASSLAPQYEQYF. The CDR3 DNA follows: TGTGCCAGCAGTTTAGCCCCGCAGTACGAGCAGTACTTC.

The chain employs TRBV12-3 or TRBV12-4 and TRBJ2-5; D gene uncertain. The CDR3 extends over 12 amino acids. V lost 7 bases and J lost 6, with 12 bases in between. CDR3 nucleotide sequence: TGTGCCAGCACCGTAGACCCACAGACCCAGTACTTC. Translating it yields CASTVDPQTQYF.

The chain combines TRBV5-1 with TRBJ2-7; TRBD1 matches 9 bases. V shed 5 bases and J 4 bases; nucleotides not matched to a gene: 13. Germline V gene sequence: CDR1 SGHRS, CDR2 YFSETQ. The CDR3 contains 16 residues. CDR3 residues: CASREVIGTGFYEQYF. The DNA for the CDR3 is TGCGCCAGCAGAGAAGTAATCGGGACAGGGTTTTACGAGCAGTACTTC.

The V gene is TRBV20-1, the J gene TRBJ1-4; tentatively, D is TRBD1 (5 bases). Between the trimmed V and J ends, which lost 6 bases and 0 bases, there was a span of 23 bases. Germline values: CDR1 DFQATT, CDR2 SNEGSKA (reference sequence). There are 18 residues in the CDR3. The CDR3 DNA reads as TGCAGTGCGCCCCGCCGGGACGGAGAACTTCCAACTAATGAAAAACTGTTTTTT. Amino acids: CSAPRRDGELPTNEKLFF.

CDR3: CASSFWYNQPQHF. CDR3 DNA sequence: TGTGCCAGCAGCTTCTGGTACAATCAGCCCCAGCATTTT. The chain couples TRBV11-3 to TRBJ1-5; D gene uncertain. Germline values: CDR1 SGHNT, CDR2 YENEEA. CDR3 length equals 13 residues. V shed 3 bases and J shed 3 bases, with 6 bases lying between them.

This clonotype was picked up a small number of times. The gene calls are TRBV28 and TRBJ1-5; no definite D call. V dropped 8 bases and J dropped 3 bases, with 8 bases sitting between them. The CDR3 length is 12 residues. Germline-derived CDR1 and CDR2 are MDHEN and SYDVKM. CDR3 DNA: TGTGCCAGCGGACCGTTCAATCAGCCCCAGCATTTT. Translated: CASGPFNQPQHF.

In its sample, this clonotype was seen a few times. The V call is TRBV25-1, the J call TRBJ1-5; 10 nucleotides line up with TRBD1. There are 17 residues in the CDR3. With V trimmed by 4 bases and J by 2 bases, 8 bases remained unmatched. Germline CDR1 is MGHDK and CDR2 is SYGVNS. The CDR3 is CASSGPGQGSGNQPQHF. CDR3 sequence (DNA): TGTGCCAGCAGTGGCCCGGGACAGGGGTCGGGCAATCAGCCCCAGCATTTT.

This CDR3 reads CSVDILGQETQYF. DNA for the CDR3: TGCAGCGTTGACATCCTGGGGCAAGAGACCCAGTACTTC. The genes are TRBV29-1 and TRBJ2-5; D remains unclear. V lost 3 bases, J lost 2 bases, and 10 bases lay in between. Germline V gives CDR1 SQVTM, CDR2 ANQGSEA. The CDR3 sequence is 13 residues long.

V usage is TRBV15 and J usage is TRBJ2-1, with 7 nucleotides matching TRBD2. Losses at the gene ends were 3 bases for V and 4 bases for J; bases not matched to a gene: 12. Germline V gene lookup returns CDR1 LNHNV and CDR2 YYDKDF (reference sequence). The CDR3 covers 17 residues. CDR3 coding DNA: TGTGCCACCAGCAGTCCTAGCGGTTCTGCCCCATACAATGAGCAGTTCTTC. Translating it yields CATSSPSGSAPYNEQFF.